Listed below are T cell receptor beta chains from one sample, sequenced in a study of T cells in Graves' hyperthyroidism and ophthalmopathy. TCRdb redid the calling of the multiplex PCR reads with MiXCR, one entry per CDR3 protein. Of some 600,000 distinct CDR3 sequences listed, about 15% are singletons. The sequenced material came from blood. These receptors were taken from a woman aged 25 to 39 with Graves' hyperthyroidism that later progressed to Graves' ophthalmopathy. The CDR3 runs from the conserved cysteine through the conserved F or W. The D gene is left open where the match is weak. Clone size is stated in some rows and not others, as once, few, many or a class when expanded.

clone_size: .; j_call: TRBJ2-3; v_call: TRBV24-1; d_call: TRBD1; cdr3_nt: TGTGCCACCAAGGACAGGGGTTCAGATACGCAGTATTTT; cdr3_aa: CATKDRGSDTQYF
clone_size: .; j_call: TRBJ1-6; v_call: TRBV5-5; d_call: .; cdr3_nt: TGTGCCAGCAGCTCCCTGGGGGGGGCAGGTAATTCACCCCTCCACTTT; cdr3_aa: CASSSLGGAGNSPLHF
clone_size: many; j_call: TRBJ2-1; v_call: TRBV7-2; d_call: .; cdr3_nt: TGTGCCAGCAGCTTCGATAGACTAGGGGGTAGTGAGCAGTTCTTC; cdr3_aa: CASSFDRLGGSEQFF
clone_size: many; j_call: TRBJ1-6; v_call: TRBV19; d_call: .; cdr3_nt: TGTGCCAGTAATCCCCGCCCAGGGTCGGATAATTCACCCCTCCACTTT; cdr3_aa: CASNPRPGSDNSPLHF
clone_size: .; j_call: TRBJ1-2; v_call: TRBV7-9; d_call: .; cdr3_nt: TGTGCCAGCAGCTCAGATCAACAAGGCTACACCTTC; cdr3_aa: CASSSDQQGYTF
clone_size: many; j_call: TRBJ2-1; v_call: TRBV28; d_call: TRBD2; cdr3_nt: TGTGCCAGCAGTCCCCCGGGCGGGAGACGCGATGAGCAGTTCTTC; cdr3_aa: CASSPPGGRRDEQFF
clone_size: .; j_call: TRBJ1-2; v_call: TRBV9; d_call: TRBD1; cdr3_nt: TGTGCCAGCAGCGTAGGTATAGGGGGCACCTATGGCTACACCTTC; cdr3_aa: CASSVGIGGTYGYTF
clone_size: .; j_call: TRBJ2-1; v_call: TRBV12-3/TRBV12-4; d_call: .; cdr3_nt: TGTGCCAGCACCGGGCCCCATTCGGGTGAGCAGTTCTTC; cdr3_aa: CASTGPHSGEQFF
clone_size: many; j_call: TRBJ2-7; v_call: TRBV18; d_call: TRBD1; cdr3_nt: TGTGCCAGCTCACCCGGGACAGGGGCTGGGGAGCAGTACTTC; cdr3_aa: CASSPGTGAGEQYF
clone_size: many; j_call: TRBJ2-3; v_call: TRBV2; d_call: .; cdr3_nt: TGTGCCAGCAGTGAATCCCTAGATGCGTCGCAGTATTTT; cdr3_aa: CASSESLDASQYF
clone_size: many; j_call: TRBJ1-2; v_call: TRBV28; d_call: .; cdr3_nt: TGTGCCAGCAGTTCCGGGATTTCGACATTGGGCTACACCTTC; cdr3_aa: CASSSGISTLGYTF
clone_size: .; j_call: TRBJ2-7; v_call: TRBV13; d_call: .; cdr3_nt: TGTGCCAGCAGCACTAGTGACGAGAACTCCTACGAGCAGTACTTC; cdr3_aa: CASSTSDENSYEQYF
clone_size: .; j_call: TRBJ1-5; v_call: TRBV12-3/TRBV12-4; d_call: .; cdr3_nt: TGTGCCAGCAGTTTTTTTCCGGCAGAACATAGCAATCAGCCCCAGCATTTT; cdr3_aa: CASSFFPAEHSNQPQHF
clone_size: many; j_call: TRBJ2-5; v_call: TRBV11-2; d_call: .; cdr3_nt: TGTGCCAGCAGCTTAATGGGGAAGGAGACCCGGTACTTC; cdr3_aa: CASSLMGKETRYF
clone_size: many; j_call: TRBJ1-5; v_call: TRBV20-1; d_call: .; cdr3_nt: TGCAGTGCTAGAGATCTTTCCGGGCAGAGCAATCAGCCCCAGCATTTT; cdr3_aa: CSARDLSGQSNQPQHF
clone_size: many; j_call: TRBJ2-7; v_call: TRBV20-1; d_call: TRBD2; cdr3_nt: TGCAGTGCTAGTGACGAGCGGGGACTATACGAGCAGTACTTC; cdr3_aa: CSASDERGLYEQYF
clone_size: many; j_call: TRBJ2-7; v_call: TRBV27; d_call: TRBD2; cdr3_nt: TGTGCCAGCAGTTTTTATCCAATATCGGTTGGGACTAGCGGTCCCACTATCGAGCAGTACTTC; cdr3_aa: CASSFYPISVGTSGPTIEQYF
clone_size: many; j_call: TRBJ1-1; v_call: TRBV27; d_call: TRBD1; cdr3_nt: TGTGCCAGCAGTTCCAGGGGGGGCGGAGGAGCTTTCTTT; cdr3_aa: CASSSRGGGGAFF
clone_size: many; j_call: TRBJ2-1; v_call: TRBV7-2; d_call: TRBD2; cdr3_nt: TGTGCCAGCAGACAACCGGGACTAGCGGCCAATGAGCAGTTCTTC; cdr3_aa: CASRQPGLAANEQFF
clone_size: many; j_call: TRBJ2-6; v_call: TRBV6-2/TRBV6-3; d_call: .; cdr3_nt: TGTGCCAGCGAGAAGGGGACTGGGGCCAACGTCCTGACTTTC; cdr3_aa: CASEKGTGANVLTF
clone_size: many; j_call: TRBJ1-1; v_call: TRBV12-3/TRBV12-4; d_call: TRBD1; cdr3_nt: TGTGCCAGCAGTTTCTTCAGGGGGGGAACTGAAGCTTTCTTT; cdr3_aa: CASSFFRGGTEAFF
clone_size: many; j_call: TRBJ1-2; v_call: TRBV6-1; d_call: .; cdr3_nt: TGTGCCAGCGGATTCCGTGACAGGACCTATGGCTACACCTTC; cdr3_aa: CASGFRDRTYGYTF
clone_size: many; j_call: TRBJ2-7; v_call: TRBV25-1; d_call: .; cdr3_nt: TGTGCCAGCAGCCAGGGAGCTCCCTACGAGCAGTACTTC; cdr3_aa: CASSQGAPYEQYF
clone_size: few; j_call: TRBJ2-5; v_call: TRBV6-5; d_call: TRBD2; cdr3_nt: TGTGCCAGCAGTTACACCGGGACTAGTCAGACCCAGTACTTC; cdr3_aa: CASSYTGTSQTQYF
clone_size: many; j_call: TRBJ1-1; v_call: TRBV2; d_call: .; cdr3_nt: TGTGCCAGCAGTGAACAGGGTGCAGAGAACACTGAAGCTTTCTTT; cdr3_aa: CASSEQGAENTEAFF
clone_size: .; j_call: TRBJ2-7; v_call: TRBV28; d_call: TRBD2; cdr3_nt: TGTGCCAGCAATTCCCCGGGACTAGCGGGAGGCGAGCAGTACTTC; cdr3_aa: CASNSPGLAGGEQYF
clone_size: .; j_call: TRBJ2-1; v_call: TRBV7-3; d_call: TRBD2; cdr3_nt: TGTGCCAGCAGCTGGAACCCGGGACTAGCGGGAGTAGAGCAGTTCTTC; cdr3_aa: CASSWNPGLAGVEQFF
clone_size: .; j_call: TRBJ2-7; v_call: TRBV29-1; d_call: TRBD2; cdr3_nt: TGCAGCGTTGAGACCCTAGCGGGCTCGGGAGAGCAGTACTTC; cdr3_aa: CSVETLAGSGEQYF
clone_size: many; j_call: TRBJ1-4; v_call: TRBV6-6; d_call: .; cdr3_nt: TGTGCCAGCAGTTACAGACAGCTTAATGAAAAACTGTTTTTT; cdr3_aa: CASSYRQLNEKLFF
clone_size: few; j_call: TRBJ1-1; v_call: TRBV3-1; d_call: .; cdr3_nt: TGCGCCAGCAGCCAAGATTGGCAGGGTGAAGCTTTCTTT; cdr3_aa: CASSQDWQGEAFF
clone_size: .; j_call: TRBJ2-1; v_call: TRBV20-1; d_call: TRBD2; cdr3_nt: TGCAGTGCGGGCCCCGGGACTAGCGGGAGGGCCCTGTTCTTC; cdr3_aa: CSAGPGTSGRALFF
clone_size: many; j_call: TRBJ2-3; v_call: TRBV30; d_call: .; cdr3_nt: TGTGCCTGGAGTATCGGTGCTTCTAGCACAGATACGCAGTATTTT; cdr3_aa: CAWSIGASSTDTQYF
clone_size: many; j_call: TRBJ1-2; v_call: TRBV6-1; d_call: .; cdr3_nt: TGTGCCAGCAGTGAAGCTTGGACCTCTCATGGCTACACCTTC; cdr3_aa: CASSEAWTSHGYTF